The 30 T cell receptor beta chains below come from one sample, sequenced in a study of blood T cell repertoires in COVID-19. Generated by immunoSEQ multiplex PCR, the TCRdb table keeps only in-frame clones and is missing some. The sample carries about 390,000 clones, around 87% recorded once. Sequencing was carried out using peripheral blood. Receptors originate from a woman between 55 and 75 years old with COVID-19, enrolled during active disease.

The chain uses TRBV9 and TRBJ1-3; no definite D call. CDR3 size: 14 residues. Germline CDR1 SGDLS, CDR2 YYNGEE. The V gene lost 4 bases and the J gene lost 4 bases, with 12 bases spanning the gap. The CDR3 sequence: CASSLSSSGNTIYF. CDR3 in DNA: TGTGCCAGCAGCTTAAGTTCGAGCGGAAACACCATATATTTT. The full variable domain, with the rest looked up from reference TRBV9 and TRBJ1-3, is DSGVTQTPKHLITATGQRVTLRCSPRSGDLSVYWYQQSLDQGLQFLIQYYNGEERAKGNILERFSAQQFPDLHSELNLSSLELGDSALYFCASSLSSSGNTIYFGEGSWLTVV.

V and J are TRBV19 and TRBJ1-4; D gene ambiguous. From germline, CDR1 is LNHDA and CDR2 SQIVND (reference sequence). This CDR3 has 15 residues. V was clipped by 4 bases and J by 3 bases, with 12 bases between them. CDR3 amino acids: CASSTGWGANEKLFF. The CDR3 DNA sequence: TGTGCCAGTAGTACGGGATGGGGAGCTAATGAAAAACTGTTTTTT.

The chain uses TRBV7-6 and TRBJ2-7; D perhaps matches TRBD2 (6 bases). The CDR3 length is 17 residues. Trimming removed 4 bases at V and 5 bases at J, with 24 bases between. Germline loops: CDR1 SGHVS, CDR2 FNYEAQ. The CDR3 nucleotides are TGTGCCAGCAGCTGGGGAGGAGCGGGCCAGAATGGCGACGAGCAGTACTTC. It codes for CASSWGGAGQNGDEQYF. Combining the CDR3 with reference TRBV7-6 and TRBJ2-7 gives the whole variable domain GAGVSQSPRYKVTKRGQDVALRCDPISGHVSLYWYRQALGQGPEFLTYFNYEAQQDKSGLPNDRFSAERPEGSISTLTIQRTEQRDSAMYRCASSWGGAGQNGDEQYFGPGTRLTVT.

The rearrangement uses TRBV18 and TRBJ1-1, with D tentatively TRBD1 (5 bases). Germline V gene data show CDR1 as KGHSH and CDR2 as LQKENI. The CDR3 length is 16 residues. The V and J ends lost 5 bases and 3 bases respectively, with 19 bases between them. CDR3 in DNA: TGTGCCAGCTCATCTGCAGAACTGGGGGGGTACACTGAAGCTTTCTTT. This gives the protein CASSSAELGGYTEAFF.

Regarding this clone: The sample contains more than one DNA sequence encoding this CDR3. The V gene is TRBV6-6, the J gene TRBJ1-2, with D uncertain. The CDR3 runs 13 residues. V lost 6 bases and J 2 bases, leaving 10 bases between the germline ends. Germline V gives CDR1 MNHNY, CDR2 SVGAGI (reference sequence). CDR3: CASSPGGNYGYTF. The CDR3 nucleotides are TGTGCCAGCAGCCCCGGCGGAAACTATGGCTACACCTTC.

The chain couples TRBV5-5 to TRBJ1-1; 7 nucleotides line up with TRBD1. The junction had 6 bases not matched to a gene; V was cut back by 4 bases and J by 9 bases. The germline V gene encodes CDR1 SGHKS and CDR2 YYEKEE (reference sequence). The CDR3 has 12 amino acids. The CDR3 loop reads CASSPRTGQAFF. In DNA form, the CDR3 reads TGTGCCAGCAGCCCGCGGACAGGTCAAGCTTTCTTT.

J is TRBJ1-4 and V is TRBV19, with D tentatively TRBD1 (5 bases). The germline V and J ends were trimmed by 3 bases and 4 bases, with 12 bases remaining between them. The CDR3 sequence is 15 residues long. Germline-derived CDR1 and CDR2 are LNHDA and SQIVND (reference sequence). The DNA for the CDR3 is TGTGCCAGTAGTATGGGGCAACTCGTTAATGAAAAACTGTTTTTT. Translation: CASSMGQLVNEKLFF.

The chain uses TRBV7-9 and TRBJ2-7; D may be TRBD2 (6 bases). V lost 2 bases and J 7 bases, leaving 12 bases between the germline ends. The CDR3 runs to 13 residues. Looked up from germline, CDR1 is SEHNR and CDR2 is FQNEAQ (reference sequence). The CDR3 here is CASSLTDRGEQYF. The CDR3 nucleotides read TGTGCCAGCAGCTTAACCGACCGGGGGGAGCAGTACTTC.

This clone was counted only a few times. The chain employs TRBV5-4 and TRBJ2-3, with TRBD2 matching over 7 bases. Per germline, CDR1 SGHNT and CDR2 YYREEE (reference sequence). V was pared by 4 bases and J by 4 bases, with 15 bases of the junction left unmatched. The CDR3 has 17 amino acids. For the CDR3, the DNA is TGTGCCAGCAGCCCGCCGAGAGCGGGGCCAAGGGCAGATACGCAGTATTTT. Amino acids: CASSPPRAGPRADTQYF.

The chain uses TRBV7-9 and TRBJ1-1, with D possibly being TRBD1 (6 bases). Germline V gene data show CDR1 as SEHNR and CDR2 as FQNEAQ (reference sequence). Trimming shortened V by 0 bases and J by 11 bases, and 10 bases separated the two germline ends. The CDR3 sequence is 12 residues long. The CDR3: CASSLAAGVAFF. CDR3 in DNA: TGTGCCAGCAGCTTAGCGGCAGGGGTGGCTTTCTTT.

J is TRBJ2-1 and V is TRBV9; 7 bases are shared with TRBD2. This CDR3 is built from 15 residues. J gave up 5 bases and V 0 bases, and 5 bases lay outside the gene matches. Germline lookup yields CDR1 SGDLS and CDR2 YYNGEE. The CDR3 sequence: CASSVVASGNNEQFF. CDR3 bases: TGTGCCAGCAGCGTAGTGGCTAGCGGTAACAATGAGCAGTTCTTC.

The chain uses TRBV27 and TRBJ1-2; perhaps TRBD1 as D (5 bases). Germline CDR1 reads MNHEY; CDR2 reads SMNVEV (reference sequence). V gave up 2 bases and J gave up 2 bases, with 12 bases separating them. This CDR3 has 15 residues. CDR3 nucleotide sequence: TGTGCCAGCAGTTTAAATGGGGGGTGGAACTATGGCTACACCTTC. It encodes CASSLNGGWNYGYTF.

V usage is TRBV29-1 and J usage is TRBJ1-2; TRBD1 aligns across 7 bases. The germline V gene encodes CDR1 SQVTM and CDR2 ANQGSEA. CDR3 length equals 13 residues. With 6 bases clipped from V and 3 bases from J, the junction kept 7 bases outside the gene matches. The CDR3 DNA follows: TGCAGCGTAACAGGGGAAGGAGACTATGGCTACACCTTC. Protein sequence: CSVTGEGDYGYTF.

Note on this clone: The germline gene is not matched at one end of the junction; a read error may be the cause. The chain recombines TRBV7-7 with TRBJ1-2; no clear D. CDR1 is SSHAT and CDR2 is FNYEAQ in the germline V gene (reference sequence). This CDR3 comprises 14 residues. This CDR3 reads CASSRIDTDYGYTF. Written as DNA, the CDR3 is TGTGCTAGCAGCCGGATCGACACGGACTATGGCTACACCTTC.

As for this clone: The identical CDR3 is also encoded by other nucleotide sequences in the sample. J is TRBJ1-3 and V is TRBV5-1; D possibly corresponds to TRBD1 (5 bases). Germline V gene data show CDR1 as SGHRS and CDR2 as YFSETQ. V was cut by 4 bases and J by 0 bases, with 14 bases left in between. The length of the CDR3 is 16 residues. DNA of the CDR3: TGCGCCAGCAGCCTCTGGGAGGGGTCCTCTGGAAACACCATATATTTT. It yields the protein CASSLWEGSSGNTIYF. Complete variable domain (other parts from reference TRBV5-1 and TRBJ1-3): KAGVTQTPRYLIKTRGQQVTLSCSPISGHRSVSWYQQTPGQGLQFLFEYFSETQRNKGNFPGRFSGRQFSNSRSEMNVSTLELGDSALYLCASSLWEGSSGNTIYFGEGSWLTVV.

The sample holds a few counts of this clone. The rearrangement joins TRBV2 to TRBJ1-2; weak D call: TRBD1 (5 bases). V was shortened by 7 bases and J by 8 bases, with 14 bases between the two germline ends. Looked up from germline, CDR1 is SNHLY and CDR2 is FYNNEI. CDR3 length: 12 amino acids. For the CDR3, the DNA is TGTGCCAGCATCGGACAAGCCGGGGGCTACACCTTC. Translation: CASIGQAGGYTF.

V gene TRBV6-5 combines with J gene TRBJ1-5; a weak D match, TRBD1 (6 bases). The germline V gene encodes CDR1 MNHEY and CDR2 SVGAGI. There are 14 residues in the CDR3. Trimming pared 2 bases from V and 7 bases from J, leaving 12 bases between. The CDR3 DNA follows: TGTGCCAGCAGTTACCGACAGGACCGGCAGCCCCAGCATTTT. Its translation: CASSYRQDRQPQHF.

The chain employs TRBV6-5 and TRBJ1-5, with 9 nucleotides matching TRBD1. The V segment lost 5 bases and the J segment 4 bases; nucleotides outside the gene matches: 3. Germline-derived CDR1 and CDR2 are MNHEY and SVGAGI. The CDR3 covers 14 residues. CDR3 nucleotides: TGTGCCAGCAGTCCCGGGACAGGGAATCAGCCCCAGCATTTT. Its translation is CASSPGTGNQPQHF.

This clone occurred a few times. V usage is TRBV7-3 and J usage is TRBJ2-7; 8 nucleotides align to TRBD1. This CDR3 is built from 14 residues. The V gene end was trimmed by 5 bases and the J gene end by 2 bases; junction bases not matched to a gene: 5. CDR1 SGHTA and CDR2 FQGTGA come from the germline V gene. CDR3: CASSRDRSTYEQYF. The DNA for the CDR3 is TGTGCCAGCAGCCGGGACAGGTCAACCTACGAGCAGTACTTC.

The V call is TRBV7-3, the J call TRBJ1-1; D unclear. The CDR3 covers 16 residues. The ends were cut back, 2 bases at V and 8 bases at J, with 21 bases in the middle. Germline loops: CDR1 SGHTA, CDR2 FQGTGA. The DNA for the CDR3 is TGTGCCAGCAGCTTACGCGGGCCCATTAAGGGAGGAGAAGCTTTCTTT. Encoded protein: CASSLRGPIKGGEAFF. The full variable domain, rest sourced from reference TRBV7-3 and TRBJ1-1, is GAGVSQTPSNKVTEKGKYVELRCDPISGHTALYWYRQSLGQGPEFLIYFQGTGAADDSGLPNDRFFAVRPEGSVSTLKIQRTERGDSAVYLCASSLRGPIKGGEAFFGQGTRLTVV.

This chain's CDR3 is CASRNGQVYTGELFF. In DNA, the CDR3 is TGTGCCAGCAGAAACGGACAGGTATACACCGGGGAGCTGTTTTTT. The chain links TRBV27 to TRBJ2-2, with 7 bases that match TRBD1. Losses at the gene ends were 6 bases for V and 3 bases for J; bases not matched to a gene: 7. The CDR3 length is 15 residues. The germline CDR1 and CDR2 sequences are MNHEY and SMNVEV (reference sequence).

This sequence joins TRBV7-9 and TRBJ2-2; D not resolved. This CDR3 spans 15 amino acids. The germline CDR1 and CDR2 sequences are SEHNR and FQNEAQ (reference sequence). V dropped 6 bases and J dropped 6 bases, with 17 bases sitting between them. The CDR3 nucleotides read TGTGCCAGCAGGAAACTTCCGCTTGGAGCCGGGGAGCTGTTTTTT. Protein product: CASRKLPLGAGELFF.

The V gene is TRBV30, the J gene TRBJ1-6; D is unresolved. The length of the CDR3 is 12 residues. V gave up 5 bases and J gave up 5 bases, with 7 bases separating them. Germline CDR1 and CDR2: GTSNPN and SVGIG (reference sequence). The CDR3 protein is CAWSLNNSPLHF. CDR3 DNA sequence: TGTGCCTGGTCCCTTAATAATTCACCCCTCCACTTT.

V and J are TRBV6-5 and TRBJ2-2; no reliable D call. Germline V CDR1 and CDR2: MNHEY, SVGAGI. The V end was cut by 8 bases, the J end by 0 bases, with 7 bases between. CDR3 size: 13 residues. This chain's CDR3 is CASQDTNTGELFF. In DNA, the CDR3 is TGTGCCAGCCAAGACACGAACACCGGGGAGCTGTTTTTT.

The rearrangement joins TRBV7-3 to TRBJ2-1; TRBD2 matches 11 bases. Trimming removed 4 bases from V and 8 bases from J; junction bases left unmatched: 10. This CDR3 is built from 16 residues. From germline, CDR1 is SGHTA and CDR2 FQGTGA. The CDR3 bases are TGTGCCAGCAGCTCACCTACTAGCGGGGGCGGCGATGAGCAGTTCTTC. It codes for CASSSPTSGGGDEQFF. Full variable domain (outside the CDR3, taken from reference TRBV7-3 and TRBJ2-1): GAGVSQTPSNKVTEKGKYVELRCDPISGHTALYWYRQSLGQGPEFLIYFQGTGAADDSGLPNDRFFAVRPEGSVSTLKIQRTERGDSAVYLCASSSPTSGGGDEQFFGPGTRLTVL.

This chain links TRBV3-1 (or the pseudogene TRBV3-2) with TRBJ2-3; D is unresolved. Germline V CDR1 and CDR2: LGHDT, YNNKEL (reference sequence). V lost 4 bases and J 6 bases, leaving 17 bases between the germline ends. The CDR3 is 15 amino acids. CDR3 protein: CASSLAGSNGDTQYF. For the CDR3, the DNA is TGTGCCAGCAGCCTGGCTGGTAGCAATGGCGATACGCAGTATTTT.

This clone was counted a few times. The chain has TRBV10-3 and TRBJ2-7; D ambiguous. This CDR3 comprises 14 residues. Germline-derived CDR1 and CDR2 are ENHRY and SYGVKD. V was trimmed by 2 bases and J by 0 bases, leaving 8 bases between them. DNA for the CDR3: TGTGCCATCAGTGAGGGTCAGGACTCCTACGAGCAGTACTTC. Translating it yields CAISEGQDSYEQYF.

V and J are TRBV18 and TRBJ1-5; D is unclear. CDR1 is KGHSH and CDR2 is LQKENI in the germline V gene. This CDR3 has 16 amino acids. V lost 3 bases, J lost 2 bases, and 14 bases lay in between. CDR3 DNA: TGTGCCAGCTCACCTATGGGCAGTTTGGGCAATCAGCCCCAGCATTTT. Its translation: CASSPMGSLGNQPQHF.

The rearrangement links TRBV2 to TRBJ1-6, with D possibly TRBD1 on 5 matching bases. Deletions cut 3 bases from V and 9 bases from J, with 12 bases between. Germline values: CDR1 SNHLY, CDR2 FYNNEI. The CDR3 is 14 residues long. CDR3 amino acids: CASSDQGLPSPLHF. The CDR3 nucleotides read TGTGCCAGCAGTGACCAGGGCTTGCCTTCACCCCTCCACTTT.

CDR3 amino acids: CASRGGGGNEQYF. CDR3 nucleotides: TGCGCCAGCCGAGGGGGGGGCGGAAACGAGCAGTACTTC. This chain uses TRBV10-2 with TRBJ2-7; a weak D match, TRBD2 (7 bases). The length of the CDR3 is 13 residues. The V end was cut by 8 bases, the J end by 5 bases, with 16 bases between. Germline assignment: CDR1 WSHSY and CDR2 SAAADI.